This T cell receptor beta chain appears in the sequencing data of a study of T cell changes during pregnancy in multiple sclerosis. V was shortened by 3 bases and J by 4 bases, with 10 bases between the two germline ends. The CDR3 contains 13 residues. Germline lookup yields CDR1 MDHEN and CDR2 SYDVKM. Generated by immunoSEQ multiplex PCR, the TCRdb table keeps only in-frame clones and is missing some. The sample carries over 65,000 clones, 80% to 95% recorded once. Here the sequenced sample was peripheral blood, taken in the first trimester of pregnancy. The chain joins TRBV28 to TRBJ2-7; possibly TRBD1 for D (5 bases). The receptor was isolated from a female donor in good health, enrolled as a control in a pregnancy study. CDR3: CASSFGRVYEQYF. The CDR3 DNA is TGTGCCAGCAGTTTCGGCAGGGTATACGAGCAGTACTTC.